These 19 T cell receptor beta chains were sequenced from one sample in a study of blood T cell repertoires in COVID-19 (TCRdb year 2020). The protocol used for the library was the immunoSEQ multiplex PCR assay. TCRdb took this table from immuneACCESS and kept in-frame rearrangements with V and J called. Such tables lack part of the clones; where checked against another copy, unresolved V genes explain under half of the gap, and the rest is unexplained. Within this sample are roughly 280,000 clones, with less than 95% of them counted one time only. The ten largest account for approximately 3% of the sample. Sample: PBMCs or T cells enriched from blood (not recorded which). The receptors derive from a man in his forties who had been exposed to COVID-19.

V is TRBV5-5 and J is TRBJ2-4; TRBD1 matches at 8 bases. This CDR3 has 15 amino acids. CDR1 is SGHKS, CDR2 YYEKEE, per germline (reference sequence). The V segment lost 5 bases and the J segment 2 bases; nucleotides outside the gene matches: 6. The CDR3 bases are TGTGCCAGCAGGGAGGCAGGGGGCTCCAAAAACATTCAGTACTTC. This sequence encodes CASREAGGSKNIQYF.

The chain uses TRBV6-5 and TRBJ2-2; D gene ambiguous. CDR3 length equals 13 residues. The germline V and J ends were trimmed by 5 bases and 6 bases, with 10 bases remaining between them. Germline V lookup: CDR1 MNHEY, CDR2 SVGAGI. The DNA for the CDR3 is TGTGCCAGCAGTCCCTCCCCGGCCGGGGAGCTGTTTTTT. Translating it yields CASSPSPAGELFF.

The J gene is TRBJ1-1, the V gene TRBV19; 8 bases are shared with TRBD1. The V and J ends lost 2 bases and 6 bases, in that order; junction bases with no gene match: 8. Per germline, CDR1 LNHDA and CDR2 SQIVND (reference sequence). The CDR3 loop spans 15 amino acids. This CDR3 reads CASSIPVRDRPEAFF. CDR3 DNA: TGTGCCAGTAGTATACCGGTCCGGGACAGGCCTGAAGCTTTCTTT.

V and J are TRBV19 and TRBJ1-5, with 9 bases lining up with TRBD1. The germline V gene has CDR1 LNHDA and CDR2 SQIVND (reference sequence). V lost 7 bases, J lost 2 bases, and 3 bases stayed unmatched. The CDR3 totals 14 residues. This CDR3 reads CASKTGGGNQPQHF. DNA for the CDR3: TGTGCCAGTAAGACAGGGGGAGGCAATCAGCCCCAGCATTTT.

V gene TRBV5-1 combines with J gene TRBJ2-5; D gene unclear. The germline V gene has CDR1 SGHRS and CDR2 YFSETQ. Deletions cut 4 bases from V and 3 bases from J, with 4 bases between. The CDR3 has 11 residues. CDR3 sequence (DNA): TGCGCCAGCAGCCGGGAAGAGACCCAGTACTTC. It yields the protein CASSREETQYF.

The CDR3 DNA is TGCGCCAGCAGCCAAGATGGGGACGGGGGAGAGCAGTTCTTC. It codes for CASSQDGDGGEQFF. The V call is TRBV4-3, the J call TRBJ2-1; possibly TRBD2 for D (6 bases). V lost 0 bases and J lost 10, with 13 bases in between. From germline, CDR1 is LGHNA and CDR2 YSLEER. There are 14 residues in the CDR3.

The V and J genes are TRBV7-9 and TRBJ2-3, with a tentative D call TRBD2 (6 bases). V lost 1 base and J 1 base, leaving 15 bases between the germline ends. From germline, CDR1 is SEHNR and CDR2 FQNEAQ (reference sequence). This CDR3 has 17 residues. For the CDR3, the DNA is TGTGCCAGCAGCTTAGTACCAGTGGCTAGCGGCACAGATACGCAGTATTTT. Amino acid sequence: CASSLVPVASGTDTQYF.

The chain couples TRBV9 to TRBJ1-5; the D is unclear. Germline V CDR1 and CDR2: SGDLS, YYNGEE. Trimming stripped 5 bases from V and 7 bases from J, with 13 bases between. CDR3 length: 13 amino acids. In DNA, the CDR3 is TGTGCCAGCAGTAAAAGCCCGGGGCAGCCCCAGCATTTT. It translates to CASSKSPGQPQHF. The variable domain in full, with the rest retrieved from reference TRBV9 and TRBJ1-5, is DSGVTQTPKHLITATGQRVTLRCSPRSGDLSVYWYQQSLDQGLQFLIQYYNGEERAKGNILERFSAQQFPDLHSELNLSSLELGDSALYFCASSKSPGQPQHFGDGTRLSIL.

The chain combines TRBV6-5 with TRBJ1-2, with D possibly matching TRBD1 (6 bases). Germline CDR1 MNHEY, CDR2 SVGAGI. The CDR3 has 14 residues. V gave up 2 bases and J gave up 4 bases, with 11 bases separating them. CDR3 DNA: TGTGCCAGCAGTTACATGGGGGCAAGCTATGGCTACACCTTC. Protein sequence: CASSYMGASYGYTF.

The chain has TRBV19 and TRBJ1-5; D call uncertain. Germline lookup yields CDR1 LNHDA and CDR2 SQIVND (reference sequence). CDR3 length: 15 residues. Trimming stripped 7 bases from V and 0 bases from J, with 13 bases between. The CDR3 DNA reads as TGTGCCAGTACCCCTAGCGCTTATAGCAATCAGCCCCAGCATTTT. Residues: CASTPSAYSNQPQHF. The full variable domain, rest sourced from reference TRBV19 and TRBJ1-5, is DGGITQSPKYLFRKEGQNVTLSCEQNLNHDAMYWYRQDPGQGLRLIYYSQIVNDFQKGDIAEGYSVSREKKESFPLTVTSAQKNPTAFYLCASTPSAYSNQPQHFGDGTRLSIL.

The chain couples TRBV4-1 to TRBJ1-4; D ambiguous. V gave up 1 base and J gave up 4 bases, with 10 bases separating them. From germline, CDR1 is MGHRA and CDR2 YSYEKL. This CDR3 has 15 residues. The CDR3 DNA reads as TGCGCCAGCAGCCAAGGGTGGCAGGTTAATGAAAAACTGTTTTTT. Encoded protein: CASSQGWQVNEKLFF.

The chain is built from TRBV4-3 and TRBJ2-7; 11 nucleotides line up with TRBD2. Germline values: CDR1 LGHNA, CDR2 YSLEER. CDR3 length: 18 residues. J gave up 0 bases and V 2 bases, and 9 bases lay outside the gene matches. In nucleotides, the CDR3 is TGCGCCAGCAGCCAATCAATTCCGGGACTAGCGGACTCCTACGAGCAGTACTTC. Translating gives CASSQSIPGLADSYEQYF.

V is TRBV7-9 and J is TRBJ1-1; TRBD1 agrees at 10 bases. CDR3 size: 14 residues. Germline V lookup: CDR1 SEHNR, CDR2 FQNEAQ (reference sequence). Unmatched junction bases numbered 9, after V lost 11 bases and J lost 3 bases. The CDR3 DNA reads as TGTGCCGGGAGACAGGGGGCGCGGGACACTGAAGCTTTCTTT. It codes for CAGRQGARDTEAFF.

This chain joins TRBV28 and TRBJ1-1; a weak D match, TRBD1 (5 bases). The germline gives CDR1 MDHEN, CDR2 SYDVKM. This CDR3 comprises 14 residues. Trimming took off 1 base at V and 5 bases at J, with 11 bases between the two ends. The CDR3 spells CASSLLGGLTEAFF. In DNA, the CDR3 is TGTGCCAGCAGTTTATTGGGGGGACTTACTGAAGCTTTCTTT.

This rearrangement joins TRBV7-9 to TRBJ2-3, with TRBD2 identical over 8 bases. The CDR3 runs to 15 residues. The germline CDR1 and CDR2 sequences are SEHNR and FQNEAQ (reference sequence). Unmatched junction bases numbered 6, after V lost 5 bases and J lost 2 bases. The CDR3 bases are TGTGCCAGCAGCCCTGTAGCGGGACCCACAGATACGCAGTATTTT. This codes for CASSPVAGPTDTQYF.

The V call is TRBV2, the J call TRBJ2-7, with 7 nucleotides matching TRBD1. Germline CDR1 SNHLY, CDR2 FYNNEI. V trimming: 3 bases; J trimming: 3 bases; junction bases outside the gene matches: 8. This CDR3 is built from 15 residues. CDR3: CASSDSGRGFYEQYF. For the CDR3, the DNA is TGTGCCAGCAGTGATTCAGGCAGGGGGTTCTACGAGCAGTACTTC. Full variable domain (outside the CDR3, taken from reference TRBV2 and TRBJ2-7): EPEVTQTPSHQVTQMGQEVILRCVPISNHLYFYWYRQILGQKVEFLVSFYNNEISEKSEIFDDQFSVERPDGSNFTLKIRSTKLEDSAMYFCASSDSGRGFYEQYFGPGTRLTVT.

The chain recombines TRBV28 with TRBJ2-5, with 10 bases identical to TRBD2. J was trimmed by 7 bases and V by 4 bases; bases with no gene match: 9. The length of the CDR3 is 15 residues. Looked up from germline, CDR1 is MDHEN and CDR2 is SYDVKM. DNA of the CDR3: TGTGCCAGCAGTTCCCCTCAGCGGGAGGGCGCGACCCAGTACTTC. Encoded protein: CASSSPQREGATQYF.

This chain links TRBV19 with TRBJ1-1, with D possibly matching TRBD1 (5 bases). Looked up from germline, CDR1 is LNHDA and CDR2 is SQIVND (reference sequence). The ends were cut back, 6 bases at V and 0 bases at J, with 14 bases in the middle. This CDR3 is 15 amino acids long. The DNA of the CDR3 is TGTGCCAGTAGAAACACAGGCCTTCTGAACACTGAAGCTTTCTTT. The encoded protein is CASRNTGLLNTEAFF.

The chain has TRBV5-1 and TRBJ2-7; D is uncertain. CDR1 is SGHRS and CDR2 is YFSETQ in the germline V gene. Trimming cost V 5 bases and J 2 bases, with 23 bases left between them. The CDR3 is 17 amino acids. For the CDR3, the DNA is TGCGCCAGCAGTTTCTACTGGCAGGCAGCCCCCACCTACGAGCAGTACTTC. Translated: CASSFYWQAAPTYEQYF.